This T cell receptor (beta chain) appears in the sequencing data of a study of T cells after posttransplantation cyclophosphamide. Study-level results: Blood and skin or GI T cell repertoires showed limited TRB overlap. After PTCy, TRB diversity resembled that of CNI/methotrexate controls. Donor-recipient repertoire similarity was low at 1-2 months, rising over year one.

A marrow graft followed busulfan-fludarabine conditioning, with cyclophosphamide on days +3 and +4. Repertoires were generated with immunoSEQ multiplex PCR, while TCRdb's copy carries only in-frame clones and drops some. The specimen has some 18,000 clones, none found just once. At least ten counts were recorded for this clone. The antigen remains undetermined. The CDR3 is 14 residues long. Germline V gene lookup returns CDR1 MNHEY and CDR2 SVGAGI. V lost 0 bases, J lost 7 bases, and 5 bases stayed unmatched. The source is a female patient in her 30s who received an allogeneic stem cell transplant from a related donor, was CMV-positive, and had no GVHD. Part of the T cells may come from the graft donor. The chain couples TRBV6-5 to TRBJ1-1; 7 bases match TRBD1. The sample was PBMCs, taken after allogeneic stem cell transplant with posttransplant cyclophosphamide. CDR3: CASSYSRDRNEAFF. In DNA form, the CDR3 reads TGTGCCAGCAGTTACTCACGGGACAGAAATGAAGCTTTCTTT.